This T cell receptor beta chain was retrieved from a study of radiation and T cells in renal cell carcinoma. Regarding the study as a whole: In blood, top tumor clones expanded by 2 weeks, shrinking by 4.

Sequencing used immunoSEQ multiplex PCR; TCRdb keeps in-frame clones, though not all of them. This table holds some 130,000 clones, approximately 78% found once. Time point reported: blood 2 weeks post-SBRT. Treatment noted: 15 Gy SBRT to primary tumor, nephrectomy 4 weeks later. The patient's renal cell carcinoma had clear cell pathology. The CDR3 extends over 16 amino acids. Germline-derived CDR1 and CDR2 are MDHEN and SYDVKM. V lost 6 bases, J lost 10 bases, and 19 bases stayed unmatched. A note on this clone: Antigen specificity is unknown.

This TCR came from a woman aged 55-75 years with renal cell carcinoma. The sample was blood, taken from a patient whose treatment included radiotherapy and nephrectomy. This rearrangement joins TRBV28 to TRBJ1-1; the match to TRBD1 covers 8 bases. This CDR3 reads CASRPLQDRESGGAFF. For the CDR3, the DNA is TGTGCCAGCAGACCTCTCCAGGACAGGGAAAGCGGCGGAGCTTTCTTT. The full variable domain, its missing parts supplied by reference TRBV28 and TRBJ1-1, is DVKVTQSSRYLVKRTGEKVFLECVQDMDHENMFWYRQDPGLGLRLIYFSYDVKMKEKGDIPEGYSVSREKKERFSLILESASTNQTSMYLCASRPLQDRESGGAFFGQGTRLTVV.